This record looks at one T cell receptor beta chain sequence and its context. Its antigen is still unknown. Germline is not matched at one junction end, which may reflect a read error. Time point of the sample: sample taken at primary tumor resection. The donors were approximately 70 patients with non-small cell lung cancer that was early-stage and untreated. This specimen belongs to a study of spatial heterogeneity in lung cancer. Whole-study findings and limits: TCRs found ubiquitously expanded in tumor appeared in blood more at resection than at follow-up.

MiXCR was run by TCRdb on the 5' RACE reads, yielding one entry per CDR3 protein. The sample has just over 75,000 distinct CDR3 sequences, approximately 8.1% seen once. The length of the CDR3 is 12 residues. The receptor was derived from a male donor with early-stage non-small cell lung cancer. The V and J genes are TRBV12-3 or TRBV12-4 and TRBJ1-2; D is ambiguous. The sequencing here drew on PBMCs, taken at surgery. CDR3 bases: TGTGACAGCAGTTTAGCAGGCGACGGCTACACCTTC. Translation: CDSSLAGDGYTF.